These T cell receptor beta chains were read from a single sample in a study of blood T cell repertoires in COVID-19. The protocol was immunoSEQ multiplex PCR, while the TCRdb copy is restricted to in-frame clones and leaves out a portion. The repertoire holds 210,000 or so clones, with about 85% as singletons. Specimen: PBMCs or T cells enriched from blood (not recorded which). These receptors all stem from a man aged 25-45 years who had recovered from COVID-19. CDR3s include the opening cysteine and the closing phenylalanine or tryptophan. The D gene is left open where the match is weak. Size tells how often a clone was seen (once, few, many) or the class of an expanded clone, and some rows leave it out.

d_call: -
v_call: TRBV6-5
clone_size: -
j_call: TRBJ1-2
cdr3_aa: CASIGLTNYGYTF
cdr3_nt: TGTGCCAGCATAGGACTTACGAACTATGGCTACACCTTC

d_call: -
v_call: TRBV2
clone_size: -
j_call: TRBJ2-2
cdr3_aa: CASMFAGNTGELFF
cdr3_nt: TGTGCCAGCATGTTTGCAGGGAACACCGGGGAGCTGTTTTTT

d_call: -
v_call: TRBV2
clone_size: -
j_call: TRBJ1-4
cdr3_aa: CASRPPGSTVGKLFF
cdr3_nt: TGTGCCAGCAGACCCCCGGGGAGTACAGTGGGAAAACTGTTTTTT

d_call: -
v_call: TRBV20-1
clone_size: -
j_call: TRBJ1-1
cdr3_aa: CSARNGPEAFF
cdr3_nt: TGCAGTGCTAGAAATGGCCCTGAAGCTTTCTTT

d_call: TRBD2
v_call: TRBV19
clone_size: -
j_call: TRBJ2-7
cdr3_aa: CASSSGTSGSYEQYF
cdr3_nt: TGTGCCAGTAGTTCCGGGACTAGCGGGAGTTACGAGCAGTACTTC

d_call: TRBD1
v_call: TRBV9
clone_size: -
j_call: TRBJ2-1
cdr3_aa: CASSKPGQGGNEQFF
cdr3_nt: TGTGCCAGCAGCAAACCGGGACAGGGGGGCAATGAGCAGTTCTTC

d_call: TRBD2
v_call: TRBV9
clone_size: -
j_call: TRBJ2-1
cdr3_aa: CASSVPGLAGGPVEQFF
cdr3_nt: TGTGCCAGCAGCGTACCCGGACTAGCGGGAGGGCCGGTTGAGCAGTTCTTC

d_call: TRBD1
v_call: TRBV5-1
clone_size: few
j_call: TRBJ2-7
cdr3_aa: CASNYPAYRGLYEQYF
cdr3_nt: TGCGCCAGCAATTACCCCGCCTACAGGGGGCTTTACGAGCAGTACTTC

d_call: -
v_call: TRBV28
clone_size: -
j_call: TRBJ2-7
cdr3_aa: CASRRGTADSYEQYF
cdr3_nt: TGTGCCAGCAGGCGCGGGACAGCTGACTCCTACGAGCAGTACTTC

d_call: TRBD1
v_call: TRBV9
clone_size: -
j_call: TRBJ2-7
cdr3_aa: CASSPGGAAVYEQYF
cdr3_nt: TGTGCCAGCAGCCCAGGGGGCGCGGCTGTCTACGAGCAGTACTTC

d_call: -
v_call: TRBV2
clone_size: -
j_call: TRBJ2-7
cdr3_aa: CASRTDSHYEQYF
cdr3_nt: TGTGCCAGCAGGACTGACAGTCACTACGAGCAGTACTTC

d_call: TRBD1
v_call: TRBV19
clone_size: -
j_call: TRBJ1-2
cdr3_aa: CASRDRGKSNYGYTF
cdr3_nt: TGTGCCAGCCGGGACAGGGGAAAATCTAACTATGGCTACACCTTC

d_call: -
v_call: TRBV28
clone_size: -
j_call: TRBJ1-5
cdr3_aa: CASSFSIRGANQPQHF
cdr3_nt: TGTGCCAGCAGTTTTTCAATTCGGGGGGCCAATCAGCCCCAGCATTTT

d_call: TRBD1
v_call: TRBV4-3
clone_size: -
j_call: TRBJ2-7
cdr3_aa: CASSQDLGTATYEQYF
cdr3_nt: TGCGCCAGCAGCCAAGATTTGGGGACAGCGACCTACGAGCAGTACTTC

d_call: TRBD1
v_call: TRBV6-1
clone_size: -
j_call: TRBJ2-3
cdr3_aa: CASSEWTGATDTQYF
cdr3_nt: TGTGCCAGCAGTGAGTGGACAGGGGCCACAGATACGCAGTATTTT

d_call: -
v_call: TRBV19
clone_size: -
j_call: TRBJ2-7
cdr3_aa: CASSLDPDRPEVEQYF
cdr3_nt: TGTGCCAGTAGTTTGGACCCCGACAGGCCAGAGGTCGAGCAGTACTTC

d_call: TRBD1
v_call: TRBV24-1
clone_size: -
j_call: TRBJ1-6
cdr3_aa: CATKDRGSYNSPLHF
cdr3_nt: TGTGCCACCAAGGACAGGGGCTCCTATAATTCACCCCTCCACTTT

d_call: TRBD1
v_call: TRBV7-8
clone_size: -
j_call: TRBJ1-1
cdr3_aa: CASSPRPRQGVFEAFF
cdr3_nt: TGTGCCAGCAGCCCGCGCCCCCGACAGGGGGTTTTTGAAGCTTTCTTT

d_call: -
v_call: TRBV28
clone_size: -
j_call: TRBJ1-2
cdr3_aa: CASTTGTSYGYTF
cdr3_nt: TGTGCCAGCACCACCGGGACTTCGTATGGCTACACCTTC

d_call: -
v_call: TRBV2
clone_size: -
j_call: TRBJ1-1
cdr3_aa: CASRALGGTEAFF
cdr3_nt: TGTGCCAGCAGAGCCCTAGGGGGCACTGAAGCTTTCTTT

d_call: TRBD1
v_call: TRBV25-1
clone_size: -
j_call: TRBJ1-2
cdr3_aa: CASKGQGGYTF
cdr3_nt: TGTGCCAGCAAAGGACAGGGGGGCTACACCTTC

d_call: TRBD2
v_call: TRBV4-3
clone_size: -
j_call: TRBJ2-4
cdr3_aa: CASSQSGGGGAKNIQYF
cdr3_nt: TGCGCCAGCAGCCAATCCGGCGGGGGGGGAGCCAAAAACATTCAGTACTTC

d_call: -
v_call: TRBV6-5
clone_size: -
j_call: TRBJ1-1
cdr3_aa: CASSYSKGGQAFF
cdr3_nt: TGTGCCAGCAGTTACTCGAAGGGAGGGCAAGCTTTCTTT

d_call: -
v_call: TRBV7-2
clone_size: -
j_call: TRBJ1-2
cdr3_aa: CASSLSPSGYTF
cdr3_nt: TGTGCCAGCAGCTTGTCCCCTTCGGGCTACACCTTC

d_call: TRBD1
v_call: TRBV9
clone_size: -
j_call: TRBJ2-2
cdr3_aa: CASSASDRGTGELFF
cdr3_nt: TGTGCCAGCAGCGCGTCGGACAGGGGAACCGGGGAGCTGTTTTTT

d_call: TRBD2
v_call: TRBV25-1
clone_size: -
j_call: TRBJ2-3
cdr3_aa: CASSVGLAGLTDTQYF
cdr3_nt: TGTGCCAGCAGTGTCGGACTAGCGGGTCTTACAGATACGCAGTATTTT

d_call: TRBD2
v_call: TRBV28
clone_size: -
j_call: TRBJ2-7
cdr3_aa: CASSILAGEYEQYF
cdr3_nt: TGTGCCAGCAGCATACTAGCGGGCGAGTACGAGCAGTACTTC

d_call: -
v_call: TRBV6-2/TRBV6-3
clone_size: -
j_call: TRBJ1-5
cdr3_aa: CASSWARQVNQPQHF
cdr3_nt: TGTGCCAGCAGTTGGGCCCGACAAGTAAATCAGCCCCAGCATTTT

d_call: -
v_call: TRBV12-5
clone_size: -
j_call: TRBJ2-1
cdr3_aa: CASGAESYNEQFF
cdr3_nt: TGTGCTAGTGGTGCGGAGTCCTACAATGAGCAGTTCTTC

d_call: -
v_call: TRBV4-2
clone_size: -
j_call: TRBJ2-7
cdr3_aa: CASSQDGMGQYF
cdr3_nt: TGTGCCAGCAGCCAAGACGGGATGGGGCAGTACTTC

d_call: -
v_call: TRBV15
clone_size: -
j_call: TRBJ1-1
cdr3_aa: CATSRAVGGEAFF
cdr3_nt: TGTGCCACCAGCAGAGCCGTTGGCGGGGAAGCTTTCTTT

d_call: TRBD2
v_call: TRBV6-4
clone_size: -
j_call: TRBJ2-3
cdr3_aa: CASSDSSGPTDTQYF
cdr3_nt: TGTGCCAGCAGTGACTCTAGCGGGCCCACAGATACGCAGTATTTT

d_call: -
v_call: TRBV27
clone_size: -
j_call: TRBJ1-5
cdr3_aa: CASSLGAGIGSNQPQHF
cdr3_nt: TGTGCCAGCAGTTTAGGAGCAGGGATCGGTAGCAATCAGCCCCAGCATTTT

d_call: TRBD2
v_call: TRBV3-1/TRBV3-2
clone_size: -
j_call: TRBJ2-1
cdr3_aa: CASSQDGKLAGYDEQFF
cdr3_nt: TGTGCCAGCAGCCAAGACGGAAAGCTAGCGGGGTACGATGAGCAGTTCTTC

d_call: -
v_call: TRBV6-5
clone_size: -
j_call: TRBJ1-2
cdr3_aa: CASSYEATPRDGYTF
cdr3_nt: TGTGCCAGCAGTTACGAGGCAACGCCGAGGGATGGCTACACCTTC

d_call: TRBD2
v_call: TRBV9
clone_size: -
j_call: TRBJ2-6
cdr3_aa: CASSVGGISGANVLTF
cdr3_nt: TGTGCCAGCAGCGTGGGAGGGATCTCTGGGGCCAACGTCCTGACTTTC

d_call: -
v_call: TRBV18
clone_size: -
j_call: TRBJ1-1
cdr3_aa: CASSPRGGTEAFF
cdr3_nt: TGTGCCAGCTCACCACGGGGGGGCACTGAAGCTTTCTTT

d_call: -
v_call: TRBV30
clone_size: -
j_call: TRBJ1-2
cdr3_aa: CAWSVFTPDRPTYGYTF
cdr3_nt: TGTGCCTGGAGTGTATTTACTCCAGACAGGCCAACCTATGGCTACACCTTC

d_call: -
v_call: TRBV7-2
clone_size: once
j_call: TRBJ2-7
cdr3_aa: CASSLGQPAYEQYF
cdr3_nt: TGTGCCAGCAGCTTAGGACAGCCGGCCTACGAGCAGTACTTC

d_call: -
v_call: TRBV11-2
clone_size: -
j_call: TRBJ2-7
cdr3_aa: CASMTELYEQYF
cdr3_nt: TGTGCCAGCATGACAGAACTCTACGAGCAGTACTTC

d_call: TRBD1
v_call: TRBV18
clone_size: -
j_call: TRBJ1-5
cdr3_aa: CASSQIDRDQPQHF
cdr3_nt: TGTGCCAGCTCACAAATCGACAGGGACCAGCCCCAGCATTTT

d_call: -
v_call: TRBV7-3
clone_size: -
j_call: TRBJ2-3
cdr3_aa: CASSFRGADTQYF
cdr3_nt: TGTGCCAGCAGCTTCCGAGGAGCAGATACGCAGTATTTT

d_call: TRBD1
v_call: TRBV7-9
clone_size: -
j_call: TRBJ1-4
cdr3_aa: CASSPNLSGTDEKLFF
cdr3_nt: TGTGCCAGCAGCCCAAATCTTTCCGGGACAGATGAAAAACTGTTTTTT

d_call: -
v_call: TRBV19
clone_size: -
j_call: TRBJ1-5
cdr3_aa: CASRDRKGQPQHF
cdr3_nt: TGTGCCAGTAGAGACAGAAAAGGGCAGCCCCAGCATTTT

d_call: TRBD1
v_call: TRBV25-1
clone_size: -
j_call: TRBJ2-5
cdr3_aa: CASTSGQLQETQYF
cdr3_nt: TGTGCCAGCACCTCGGGACAGCTCCAAGAGACCCAGTACTTC

d_call: -
v_call: TRBV19
clone_size: -
j_call: TRBJ1-4
cdr3_aa: CASSIAGIYEKLFF
cdr3_nt: TGTGCCAGTAGTATAGCGGGAATCTATGAAAAACTGTTTTTT

d_call: -
v_call: TRBV10-3
clone_size: -
j_call: TRBJ1-2
cdr3_aa: CAISESSRGGGYTF
cdr3_nt: TGTGCCATCAGTGAGTCGTCCAGGGGCGGTGGCTACACCTTC

d_call: -
v_call: TRBV11-2
clone_size: -
j_call: TRBJ2-7
cdr3_aa: CASSLIGEPSVGQYF
cdr3_nt: TGTGCCAGCAGCTTAATAGGAGAGCCATCGGTAGGGCAGTACTTC

d_call: -
v_call: TRBV30
clone_size: -
j_call: TRBJ1-6
cdr3_aa: CAWMQGSYNSPLHF
cdr3_nt: TGTGCCTGGATGCAGGGCTCCTATAATTCACCCCTCCACTTT

d_call: -
v_call: TRBV5-5
clone_size: -
j_call: TRBJ2-7
cdr3_aa: CASSPIVAGEQYF
cdr3_nt: TGTGCCAGCAGCCCAATTGTGGCAGGGGAGCAGTACTTC

d_call: -
v_call: TRBV9
clone_size: -
j_call: TRBJ2-1
cdr3_aa: CASSVGDLPDNEQFF
cdr3_nt: TGTGCCAGCAGCGTAGGCGATCTACCGGACAATGAGCAGTTCTTC

d_call: -
v_call: TRBV30
clone_size: many
j_call: TRBJ1-6
cdr3_aa: CAWKVGSSYNSPLHF
cdr3_nt: TGTGCCTGGAAAGTCGGGAGCTCCTATAATTCACCCCTCCACTTT

d_call: -
v_call: TRBV2
clone_size: few
j_call: TRBJ1-1
cdr3_aa: CASSDLMGPNTEAFF
cdr3_nt: TGTGCCAGCAGTGATTTGATGGGCCCGAACACTGAAGCTTTCTTT

d_call: -
v_call: TRBV7-9
clone_size: -
j_call: TRBJ2-1
cdr3_aa: CASSFLPVDEQFF
cdr3_nt: TGTGCCAGCAGCTTCCTACCCGTGGATGAGCAGTTCTTC

d_call: -
v_call: TRBV4-1
clone_size: -
j_call: TRBJ2-2
cdr3_aa: CASSKGSANTGELFF
cdr3_nt: TGCGCCAGCAGCAAAGGGAGTGCGAACACCGGGGAGCTGTTTTTT